This T cell receptor beta chain derives from a study of OX40 agonist ivuxolimab in advanced cancers. Only in-frame clones appear in the TCRdb table, and some are missing; sequencing was by immunoSEQ multiplex PCR. The sample carries tens of thousands of clones, around nine tenths recorded once. CDR1 and CDR2 from the germline V gene are LNHDA and SQIVND (reference sequence). This CDR3 has 15 residues. V trimming: 7 bases; J trimming: 7 bases; junction bases outside the gene matches: 10. The TCR comes from an adult with an advanced solid tumor such as melanoma, head and neck, liver or kidney cancer. J is TRBJ1-4 and V is TRBV19; 9 bases match TRBD1. The source was CD4+ or CD8+ T cells sorted from blood, collected in a trial of the OX40 agonist ivuxolimab. The CDR3, as DNA: TGTGCCAGTACCCTGGCCGGGACAGGGTTTGAAAAACTGTTTTTT. Amino acids: CASTLAGTGFEKLFF.